Listed below are T cell receptor beta chains from one sample, sequenced in a study of T cells and copy number aberrations in small-cell lung cancer. Profiled with immunoSEQ multiplex PCR; TCRdb holds only in-frame clones, not every one. The sample carries around 1,100 clones, roughly nine tenths recorded once. What was sequenced was tumor tissue. The receptors were sampled from a man between 60 and 75 years old with small cell lung cancer. Both conserved end residues are trimmed from each CDR3.

v_call	j_call	cdr3_aa
TRBV19	TRBJ2-6	ASSIVSTSGANVLT
TRBV11-2	TRBJ2-3	ASSLGQGTSTQY
TRBV2	TRBJ2-5	ASSDSGTLETQY
TRBV18	TRBJ2-3	ASTRGTSGSGSTDTQY
TRBV10-3	TRBJ1-4	ATRDPGRATNEKLF
TRBV7-9	TRBJ1-1	ASSLVSGNTEAF
TRBV6-1	TRBJ1-3	ASSELLGFGNTIY
TRBV9	TRBJ2-3	ASSSTRGYITDTQY
TRBV29-1	TRBJ2-5	SPGTYETQY
TRBV12-1	TRBJ2-7	ASSPHYEQY
TRBV5-1	TRBJ1-1	ASGIRTGGEAF
TRBV2	TRBJ2-7	ASSPVEAGEQY
TRBV5-4	TRBJ2-1	ASSPMPSDNPGGQF
TRBV7-8	TRBJ1-1	ASSLGPPLYTEAF
TRBV7-2	TRBJ2-2	ASRPGLAGSGELF
TRBV5-1	TRBJ2-3	ASKVSLTDTQY
TRBV9	TRBJ1-3	ASSVVPRSGNTIY
TRBV5-1	TRBJ1-4	ASSLVTGAEKLF
TRBV4-2	TRBJ1-3	ASSQLAGSGNTIY
TRBV5-1	TRBJ1-2	ASSFEANYGYT
TRBV7-7	TRBJ2-1	ASSLLAGGLGEQF
TRBV19	TRBJ1-3	ASRMRSSGNTIY
TRBV19	TRBJ1-3	ASSPGANVVDTIY
TRBV19	TRBJ1-5	ASSSQGISNQPQH
TRBV2	TRBJ2-3	ASSSGTDTQY
TRBV12-5	TRBJ1-1	ASGLNEAF
TRBV2	TRBJ2-7	ASSEIVGQGTSYEQY
TRBV10-3	TRBJ2-1	AISELEGYNEQF
TRBV25-1	TRBJ2-2	ASSESEGRTGELF
TRBV7-2	TRBJ2-2	ASSLEGRTRRTGELF
TRBV7-8	TRBJ2-1	ASSYRDYLNNEQF
TRBV4-1	TRBJ2-3	ASSQGGGAVGDTQY
TRBV5-6	TRBJ2-1	ASSYAAQREFRYNEQF
TRBV19	TRBJ2-7	ASSPGYRYEQY
TRBV19	TRBJ2-5	ASSTPGLGVETQY
TRBV5-1	TRBJ2-1	ASSTTSGTYNEQF
TRBV30	TRBJ1-1	AWSGRVISSTTTEAF
TRBV10-2	TRBJ1-3	ASTHSGNTIY
TRBV5-1	TRBJ2-1	ASSLGVGQSFNEQF
TRBV4-1	TRBJ2-1	ASSQVDSNVAYEQF
TRBV6-6	TRBJ2-3	ASSPKNTDTQY
TRBV20-1	TRBJ2-3	SARNRDTQY
TRBV27	TRBJ2-1	ASSFGTSGTYNEQF
TRBV7-9	TRBJ2-3	ASSVEPTGAHTDTQY
TRBV2	TRBJ2-7	ASRLPGLAGEQY
TRBV7-2	TRBJ2-1	ASSGRAVIRNEQF
TRBV11-3	TRBJ2-5	ASSSSKETQY
TRBV20-1	TRBJ2-3	SARGTVWEY
TRBV6-6	TRBJ2-7	ASSSPTGDEQY
TRBV2	TRBJ2-2	ASSSDRVNTGELF
TRBV2	TRBJ2-3	ASSSAGGVTDTQY
TRBV7-3	TRBJ2-3	ASSSHGTSTDTQY
TRBV10-1	TRBJ2-2	ASSESSGAAGELF
TRBV19	TRBJ2-3	ASSTGTSGQTDTQY